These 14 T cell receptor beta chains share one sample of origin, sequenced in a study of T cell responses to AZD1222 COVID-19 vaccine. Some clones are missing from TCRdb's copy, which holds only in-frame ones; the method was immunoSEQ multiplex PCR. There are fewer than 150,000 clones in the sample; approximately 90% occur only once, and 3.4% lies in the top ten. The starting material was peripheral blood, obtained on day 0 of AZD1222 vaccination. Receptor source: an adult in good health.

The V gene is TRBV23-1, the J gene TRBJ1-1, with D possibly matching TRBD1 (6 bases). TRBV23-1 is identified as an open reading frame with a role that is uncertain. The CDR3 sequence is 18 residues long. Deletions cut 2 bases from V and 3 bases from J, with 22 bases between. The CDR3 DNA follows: TGCGCCAGCAGTCAAAGGCAGGGGAACCGCCCTTTGGACACTGAAGCTTTCTTT. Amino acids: CASSQRQGNRPLDTEAFF.

This CDR3 is CASSENRGISTEAFF. CDR3 in DNA: TGTGCCAGCAGTGAAAATAGGGGTATCTCCACTGAAGCTTTCTTT. The V call is TRBV6-1, the J call TRBJ1-1; possible D gene TRBD1, 5 bases. V was clipped by 2 bases and J by 4 bases, with 14 bases between them. The CDR3 is 15 residues long. CDR1 is MNHNS and CDR2 is SASEGT in the germline V gene.

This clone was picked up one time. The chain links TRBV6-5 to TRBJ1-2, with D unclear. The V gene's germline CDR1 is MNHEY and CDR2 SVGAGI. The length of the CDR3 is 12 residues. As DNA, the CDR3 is TGTGGCGCGTCTTGGAGCAACTATGGCTACACCTTC. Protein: CGASWSNYGYTF.

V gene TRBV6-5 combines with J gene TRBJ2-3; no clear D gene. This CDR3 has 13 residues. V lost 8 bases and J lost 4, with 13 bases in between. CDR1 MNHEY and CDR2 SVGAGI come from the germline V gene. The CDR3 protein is CASAPLAADTQYF. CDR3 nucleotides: TGTGCCAGCGCCCCCCTCGCCGCAGATACGCAGTATTTT.

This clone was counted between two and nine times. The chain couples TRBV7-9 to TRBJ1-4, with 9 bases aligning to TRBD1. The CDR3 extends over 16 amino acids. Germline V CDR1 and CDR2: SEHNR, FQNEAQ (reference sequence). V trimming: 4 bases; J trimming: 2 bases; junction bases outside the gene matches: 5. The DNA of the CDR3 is TGTGCCAGCAGCTCGACAGGGGGTTTCACTAATGAAAAACTGTTTTTT. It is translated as CASSSTGGFTNEKLFF.

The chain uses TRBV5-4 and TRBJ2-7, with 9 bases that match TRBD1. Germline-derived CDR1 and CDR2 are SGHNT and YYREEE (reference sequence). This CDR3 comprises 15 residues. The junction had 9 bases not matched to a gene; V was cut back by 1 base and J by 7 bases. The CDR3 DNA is TGTGCCAGCAGCTTGATAGGACAGGGGTTGCGAGAGCAGTACTTC. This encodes CASSLIGQGLREQYF. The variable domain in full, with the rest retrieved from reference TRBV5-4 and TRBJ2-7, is ETGVTQSPTHLIKTRGQQVTLRCSSQSGHNTVSWYQQALGQGPQFIFQYYREEENGRGNFPPRFSGLQFPNYSSELNVNALELDDSALYLCASSLIGQGLREQYFGPGTRLTVT.

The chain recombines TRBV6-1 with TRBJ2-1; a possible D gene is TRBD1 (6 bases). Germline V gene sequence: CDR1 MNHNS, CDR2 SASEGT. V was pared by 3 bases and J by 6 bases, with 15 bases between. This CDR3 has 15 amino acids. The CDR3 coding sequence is TGTGCCAGCAGTGATTCGGGACACATAAGCAATGAGCAGTTCTTC. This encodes CASSDSGHISNEQFF.

CDR3 loop: CASSIAWQGGEQYF. As DNA, the CDR3 is TGTGCCAGTAGTATAGCCTGGCAGGGTGGCGAGCAGTACTTC. The rearrangement links TRBV19 to TRBJ2-7; D perhaps matches TRBD1 (5 bases). The germline gives CDR1 LNHDA, CDR2 SQIVND (reference sequence). Trimming shortened V by 1 base and J by 6 bases, and 13 bases separated the two germline ends. The CDR3 runs 14 residues.

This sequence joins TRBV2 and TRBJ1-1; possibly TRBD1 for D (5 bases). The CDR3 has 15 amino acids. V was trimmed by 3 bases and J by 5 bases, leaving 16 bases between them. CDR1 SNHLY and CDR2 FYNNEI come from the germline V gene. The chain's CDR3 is CASSELGREGTEAFF. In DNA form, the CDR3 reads TGTGCCAGCAGTGAGCTAGGCAGGGAGGGTACTGAAGCTTTCTTT.

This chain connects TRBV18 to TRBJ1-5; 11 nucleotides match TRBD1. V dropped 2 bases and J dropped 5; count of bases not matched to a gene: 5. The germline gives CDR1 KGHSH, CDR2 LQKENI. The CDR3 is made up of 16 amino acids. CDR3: CASSPGTGGIDQPQHF. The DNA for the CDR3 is TGTGCCAGCTCACCAGGGACAGGGGGGATAGATCAGCCCCAGCATTTT.

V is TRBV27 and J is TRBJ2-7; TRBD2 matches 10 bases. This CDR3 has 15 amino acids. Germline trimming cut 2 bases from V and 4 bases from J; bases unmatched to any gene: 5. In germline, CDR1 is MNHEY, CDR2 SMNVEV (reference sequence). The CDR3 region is CASSLTLAGVYEQYF. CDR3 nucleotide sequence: TGTGCCAGCAGTTTAACCCTAGCGGGAGTGTACGAGCAGTACTTC.

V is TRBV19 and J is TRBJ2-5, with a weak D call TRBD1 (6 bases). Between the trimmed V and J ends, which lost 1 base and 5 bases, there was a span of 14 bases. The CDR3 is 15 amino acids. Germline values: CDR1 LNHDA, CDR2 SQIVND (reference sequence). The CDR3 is CASSIGADRPETQYF. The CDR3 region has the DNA TGTGCCAGTAGTATAGGAGCCGACAGGCCGGAGACCCAGTACTTC.

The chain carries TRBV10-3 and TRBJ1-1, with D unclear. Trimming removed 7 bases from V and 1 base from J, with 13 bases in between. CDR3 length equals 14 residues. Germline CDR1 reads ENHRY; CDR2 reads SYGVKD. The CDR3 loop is CAITPTPWNTEAFF. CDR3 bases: TGTGCCATCACCCCTACACCATGGAACACTGAAGCTTTCTTT.

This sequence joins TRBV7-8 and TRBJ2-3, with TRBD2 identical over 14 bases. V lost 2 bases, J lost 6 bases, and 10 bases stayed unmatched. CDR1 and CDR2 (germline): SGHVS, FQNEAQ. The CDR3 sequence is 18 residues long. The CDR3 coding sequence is TGTGCCAGCAGCTTATTAGCCGCGACTAGCGGGGGGGCGGATACGCAGTATTTT. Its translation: CASSLLAATSGGADTQYF.